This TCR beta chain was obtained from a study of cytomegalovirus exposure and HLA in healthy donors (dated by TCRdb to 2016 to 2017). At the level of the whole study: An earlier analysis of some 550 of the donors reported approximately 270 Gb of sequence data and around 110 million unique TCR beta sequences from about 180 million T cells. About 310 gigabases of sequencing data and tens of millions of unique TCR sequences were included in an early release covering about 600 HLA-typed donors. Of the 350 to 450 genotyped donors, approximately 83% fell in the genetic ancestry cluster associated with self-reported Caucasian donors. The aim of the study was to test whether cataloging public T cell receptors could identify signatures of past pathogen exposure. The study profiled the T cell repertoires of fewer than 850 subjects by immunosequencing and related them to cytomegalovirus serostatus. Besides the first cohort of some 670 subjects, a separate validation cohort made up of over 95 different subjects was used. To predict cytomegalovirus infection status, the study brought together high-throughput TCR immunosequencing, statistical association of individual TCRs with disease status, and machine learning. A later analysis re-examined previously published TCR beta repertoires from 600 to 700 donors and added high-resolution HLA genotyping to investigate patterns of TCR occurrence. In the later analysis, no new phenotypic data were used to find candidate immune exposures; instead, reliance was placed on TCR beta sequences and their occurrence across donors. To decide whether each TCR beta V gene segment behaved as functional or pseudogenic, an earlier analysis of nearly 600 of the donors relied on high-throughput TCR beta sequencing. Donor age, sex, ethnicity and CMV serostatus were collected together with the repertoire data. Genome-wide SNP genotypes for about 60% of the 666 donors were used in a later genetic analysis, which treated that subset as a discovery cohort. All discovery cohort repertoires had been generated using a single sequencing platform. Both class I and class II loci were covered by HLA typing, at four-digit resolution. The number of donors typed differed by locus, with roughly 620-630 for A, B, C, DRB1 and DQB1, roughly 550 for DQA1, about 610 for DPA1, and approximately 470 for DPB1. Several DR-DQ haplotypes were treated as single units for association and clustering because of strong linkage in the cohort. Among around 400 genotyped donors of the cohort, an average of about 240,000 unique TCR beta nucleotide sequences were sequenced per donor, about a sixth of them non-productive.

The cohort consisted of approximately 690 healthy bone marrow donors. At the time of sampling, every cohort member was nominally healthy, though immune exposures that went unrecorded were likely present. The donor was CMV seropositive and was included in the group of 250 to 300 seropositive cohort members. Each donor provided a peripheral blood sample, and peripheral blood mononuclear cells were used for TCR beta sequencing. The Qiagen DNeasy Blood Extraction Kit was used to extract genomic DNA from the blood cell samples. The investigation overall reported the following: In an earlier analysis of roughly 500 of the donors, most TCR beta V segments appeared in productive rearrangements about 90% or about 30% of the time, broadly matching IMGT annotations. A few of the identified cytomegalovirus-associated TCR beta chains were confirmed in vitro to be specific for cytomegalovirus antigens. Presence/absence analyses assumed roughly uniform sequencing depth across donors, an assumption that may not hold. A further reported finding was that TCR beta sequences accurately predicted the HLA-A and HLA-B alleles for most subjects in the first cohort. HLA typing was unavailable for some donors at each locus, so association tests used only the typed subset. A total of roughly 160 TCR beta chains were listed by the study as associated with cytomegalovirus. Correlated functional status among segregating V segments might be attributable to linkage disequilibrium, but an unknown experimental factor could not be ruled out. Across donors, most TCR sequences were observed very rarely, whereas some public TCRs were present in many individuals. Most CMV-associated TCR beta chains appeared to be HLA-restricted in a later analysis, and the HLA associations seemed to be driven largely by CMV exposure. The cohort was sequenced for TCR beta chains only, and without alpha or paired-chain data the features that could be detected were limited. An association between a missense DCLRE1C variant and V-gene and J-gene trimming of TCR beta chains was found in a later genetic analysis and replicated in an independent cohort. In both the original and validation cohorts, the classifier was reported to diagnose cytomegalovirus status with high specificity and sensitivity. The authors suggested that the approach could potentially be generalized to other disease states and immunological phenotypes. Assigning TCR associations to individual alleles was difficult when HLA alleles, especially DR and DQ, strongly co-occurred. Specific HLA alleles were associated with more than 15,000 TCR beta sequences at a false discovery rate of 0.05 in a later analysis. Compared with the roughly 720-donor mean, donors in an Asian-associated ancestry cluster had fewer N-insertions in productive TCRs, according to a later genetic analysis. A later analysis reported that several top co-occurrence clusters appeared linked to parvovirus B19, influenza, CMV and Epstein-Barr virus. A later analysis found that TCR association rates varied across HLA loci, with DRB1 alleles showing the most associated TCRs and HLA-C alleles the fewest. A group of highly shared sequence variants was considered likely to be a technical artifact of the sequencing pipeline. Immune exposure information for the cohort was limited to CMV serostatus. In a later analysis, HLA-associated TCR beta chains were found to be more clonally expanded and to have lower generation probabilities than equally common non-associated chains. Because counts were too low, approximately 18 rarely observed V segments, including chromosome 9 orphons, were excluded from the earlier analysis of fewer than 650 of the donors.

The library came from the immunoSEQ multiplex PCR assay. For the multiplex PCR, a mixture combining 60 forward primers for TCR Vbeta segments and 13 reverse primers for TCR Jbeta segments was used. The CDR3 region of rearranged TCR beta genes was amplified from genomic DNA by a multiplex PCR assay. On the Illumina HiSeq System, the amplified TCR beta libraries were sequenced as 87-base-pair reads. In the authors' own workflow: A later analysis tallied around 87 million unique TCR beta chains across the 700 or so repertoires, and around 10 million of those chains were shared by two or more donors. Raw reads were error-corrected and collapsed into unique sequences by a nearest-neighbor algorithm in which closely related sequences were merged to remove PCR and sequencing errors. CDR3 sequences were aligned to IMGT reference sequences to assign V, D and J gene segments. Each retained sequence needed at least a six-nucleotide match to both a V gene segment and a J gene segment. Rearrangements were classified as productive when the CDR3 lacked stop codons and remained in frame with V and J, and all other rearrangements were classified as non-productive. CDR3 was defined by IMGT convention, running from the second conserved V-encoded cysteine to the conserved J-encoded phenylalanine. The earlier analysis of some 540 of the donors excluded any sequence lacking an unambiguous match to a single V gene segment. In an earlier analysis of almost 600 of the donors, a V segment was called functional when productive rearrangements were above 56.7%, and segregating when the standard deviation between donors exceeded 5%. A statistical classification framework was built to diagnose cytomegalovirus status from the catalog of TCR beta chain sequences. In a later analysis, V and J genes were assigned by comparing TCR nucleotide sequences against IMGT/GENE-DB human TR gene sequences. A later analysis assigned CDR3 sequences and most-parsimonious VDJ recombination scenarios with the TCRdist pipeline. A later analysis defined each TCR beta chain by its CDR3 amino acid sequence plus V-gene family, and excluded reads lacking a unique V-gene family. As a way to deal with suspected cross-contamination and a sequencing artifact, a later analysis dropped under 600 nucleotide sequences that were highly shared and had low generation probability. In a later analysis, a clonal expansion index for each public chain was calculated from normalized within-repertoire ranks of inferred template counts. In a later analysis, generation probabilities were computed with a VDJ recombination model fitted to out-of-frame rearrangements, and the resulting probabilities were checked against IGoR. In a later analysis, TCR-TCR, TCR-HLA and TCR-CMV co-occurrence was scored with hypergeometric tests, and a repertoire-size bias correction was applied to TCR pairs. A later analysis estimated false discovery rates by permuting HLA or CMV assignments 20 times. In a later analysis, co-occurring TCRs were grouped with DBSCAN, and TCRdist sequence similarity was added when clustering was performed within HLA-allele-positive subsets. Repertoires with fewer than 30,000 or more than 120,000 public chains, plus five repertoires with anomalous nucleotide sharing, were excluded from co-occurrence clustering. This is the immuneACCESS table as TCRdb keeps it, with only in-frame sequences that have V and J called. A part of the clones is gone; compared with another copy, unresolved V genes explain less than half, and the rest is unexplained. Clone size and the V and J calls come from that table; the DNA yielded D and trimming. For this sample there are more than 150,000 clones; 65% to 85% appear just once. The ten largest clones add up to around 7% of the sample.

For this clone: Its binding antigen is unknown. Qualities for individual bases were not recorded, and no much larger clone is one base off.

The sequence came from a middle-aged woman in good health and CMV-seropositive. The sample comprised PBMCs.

CDR3 region: CASSPLQQEKLFF. The DNA reads as follows: TGTGCCAGCTCACCCCTCCAACAGGAAAAACTGTTTTTT. The sequence links TRBV18 to TRBJ1-4, with no D gene named confidently. The junction shows trimming of 3 bases on V and 8 bases on J, plus 10 bases between the germline ends. Its CDR3 holds 13 amino acids, cysteine through phenylalanine. Kept here is only the CDR3 DNA, which spans 39 bases and is read in frame from base 1. The germline V gene provides CDR1 KGHSH and CDR2 LQKENI.